This T cell receptor (beta chain) is drawn from a study of cytomegalovirus exposure and HLA in healthy donors. Study results and caveats: A later analysis linked a missense variant in DCLRE1C to the trimming of TCR beta V and J genes.

In the PCR, 60 Vbeta and 13 Jbeta primers were used. As handled by the study authors: Tens of millions of unique TCR beta chains, roughly 11 million shared, were counted in a later analysis. The method was immunoSEQ multiplex PCR; TCRdb's version includes in-frame clones alone and lacks a portion of them. That table gives V, J and clone size, and the DNA gave D and trimming. The data contain 100,000 to 150,000 clones, roughly 82% of them singletons. Healthy bone marrow donors formed the donor group. This clone has only a few counts. The antigen remains unidentified. This receptor was obtained from a boy between 10 and 17 years old in good health and CMV-seronegative. Sequencing input: PBMCs.

The CDR3 bases are TGTGCCAGCAGCTTAGTGAGGAGCCCTTACAATGAGCAGTTCTTC. Its protein product is CASSLVRSPYNEQFF. This sequence joins TRBV7-6 and TRBJ2-1; unclear D gene. Trimming took off 1 base at V and 4 bases at J, with 11 bases between the two ends. There are 15 residues in the CDR3. The V gene's germline CDR1 is SGHVS and CDR2 FNYEAQ.